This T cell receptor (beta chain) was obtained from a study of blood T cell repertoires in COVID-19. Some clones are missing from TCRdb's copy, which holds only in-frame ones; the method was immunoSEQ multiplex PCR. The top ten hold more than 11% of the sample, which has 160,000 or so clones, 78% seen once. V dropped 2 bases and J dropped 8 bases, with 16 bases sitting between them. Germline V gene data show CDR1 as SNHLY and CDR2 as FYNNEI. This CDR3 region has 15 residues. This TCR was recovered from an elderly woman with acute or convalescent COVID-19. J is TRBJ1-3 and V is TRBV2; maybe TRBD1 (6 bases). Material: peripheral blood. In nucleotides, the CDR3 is TGTGCCAGCAGTGAATTCCCAGGCTCAGGGGACACCATATATTTT. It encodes CASSEFPGSGDTIYF.